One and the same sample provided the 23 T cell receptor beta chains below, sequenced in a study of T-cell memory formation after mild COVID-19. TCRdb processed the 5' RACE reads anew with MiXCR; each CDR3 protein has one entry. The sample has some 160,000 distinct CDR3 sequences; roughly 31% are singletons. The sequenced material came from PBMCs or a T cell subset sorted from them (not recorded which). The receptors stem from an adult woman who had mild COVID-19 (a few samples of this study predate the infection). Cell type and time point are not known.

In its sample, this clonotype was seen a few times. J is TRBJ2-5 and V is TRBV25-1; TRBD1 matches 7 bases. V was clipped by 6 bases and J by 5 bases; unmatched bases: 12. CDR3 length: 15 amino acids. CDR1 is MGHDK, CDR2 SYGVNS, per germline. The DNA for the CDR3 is TGTGCCAGCAGCCCGTTACAGGGGCGAACGGAGACCCAGTACTTC. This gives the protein CASSPLQGRTETQYF.

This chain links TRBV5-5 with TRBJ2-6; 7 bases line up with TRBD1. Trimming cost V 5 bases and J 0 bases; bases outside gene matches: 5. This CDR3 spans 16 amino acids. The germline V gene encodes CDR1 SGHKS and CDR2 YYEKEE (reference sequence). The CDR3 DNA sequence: TGTGCCAGCAGGTCGACAGGGAACTCTGGGGCCAACGTCCTGACTTTC. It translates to CASRSTGNSGANVLTF.

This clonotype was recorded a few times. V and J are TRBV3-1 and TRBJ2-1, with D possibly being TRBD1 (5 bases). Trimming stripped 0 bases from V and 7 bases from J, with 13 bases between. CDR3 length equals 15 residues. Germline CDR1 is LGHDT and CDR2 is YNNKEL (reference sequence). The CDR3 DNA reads TGTGCCAGCAGCCAAGACAGGGCTAGGGCGAATGAGCAGTTCTTC. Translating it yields CASSQDRARANEQFF.

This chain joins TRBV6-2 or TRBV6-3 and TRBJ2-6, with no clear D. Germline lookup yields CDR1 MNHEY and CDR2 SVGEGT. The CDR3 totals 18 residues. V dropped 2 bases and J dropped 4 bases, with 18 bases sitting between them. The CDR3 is CASSYPYVSTTGANVLTF. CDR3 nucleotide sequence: TGTGCCAGCAGTTACCCCTATGTCAGTACCACAGGGGCCAACGTCCTGACTTTC.

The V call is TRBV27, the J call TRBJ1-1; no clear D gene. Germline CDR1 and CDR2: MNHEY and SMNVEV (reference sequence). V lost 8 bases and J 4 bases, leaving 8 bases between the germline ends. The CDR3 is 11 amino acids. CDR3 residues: CASPFTTEAFF. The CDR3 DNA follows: TGTGCCAGCCCCTTTACCACTGAAGCTTTCTTT.

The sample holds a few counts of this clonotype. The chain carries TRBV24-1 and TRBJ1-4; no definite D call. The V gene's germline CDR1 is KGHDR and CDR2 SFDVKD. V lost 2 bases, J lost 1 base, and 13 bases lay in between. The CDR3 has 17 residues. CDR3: CATSDYNADGTNEKLFF. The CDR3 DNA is TGTGCCACCAGTGATTACAACGCGGACGGAACTAATGAAAAACTGTTTTTT.

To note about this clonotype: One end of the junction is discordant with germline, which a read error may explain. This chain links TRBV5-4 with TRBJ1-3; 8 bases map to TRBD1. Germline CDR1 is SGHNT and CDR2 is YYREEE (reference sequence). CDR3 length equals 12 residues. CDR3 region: CASSLEGTGGNF. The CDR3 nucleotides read TGTGCCAGCAGCTTGGAGGGGACAGGAGGAAATTTT.

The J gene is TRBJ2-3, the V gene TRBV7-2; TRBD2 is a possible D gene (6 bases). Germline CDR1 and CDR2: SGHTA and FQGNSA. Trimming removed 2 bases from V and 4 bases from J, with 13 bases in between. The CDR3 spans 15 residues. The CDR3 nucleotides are TGTGCCAGCAGCTTAACCGGGGGAGAGGCAGATACGCAGTATTTT. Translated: CASSLTGGEADTQYF.

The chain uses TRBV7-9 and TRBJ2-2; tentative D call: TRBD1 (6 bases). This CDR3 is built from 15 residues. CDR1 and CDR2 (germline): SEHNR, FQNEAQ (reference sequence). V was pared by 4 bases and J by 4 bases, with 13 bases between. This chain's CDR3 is CASSSDRRVTGELFF. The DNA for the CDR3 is TGTGCCAGCAGCTCCGACAGGCGGGTCACCGGGGAGCTGTTTTTT.

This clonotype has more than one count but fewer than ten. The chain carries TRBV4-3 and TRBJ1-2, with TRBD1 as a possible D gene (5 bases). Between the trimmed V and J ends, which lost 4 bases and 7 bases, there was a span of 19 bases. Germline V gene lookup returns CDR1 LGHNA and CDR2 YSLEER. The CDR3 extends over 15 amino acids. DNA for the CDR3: TGCGCCAGCAGCCCCGAGACTCGCCAGGGTGGTGGCTACACCTTC. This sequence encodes CASSPETRQGGGYTF.

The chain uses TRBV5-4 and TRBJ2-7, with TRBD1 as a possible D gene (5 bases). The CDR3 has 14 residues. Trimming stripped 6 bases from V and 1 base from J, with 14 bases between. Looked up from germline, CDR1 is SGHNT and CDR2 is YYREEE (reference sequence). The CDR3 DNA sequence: TGTGCCAGCAAGCCGTCAGGGTATTCCTACGAGCAGTACTTC. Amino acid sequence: CASKPSGYSYEQYF.

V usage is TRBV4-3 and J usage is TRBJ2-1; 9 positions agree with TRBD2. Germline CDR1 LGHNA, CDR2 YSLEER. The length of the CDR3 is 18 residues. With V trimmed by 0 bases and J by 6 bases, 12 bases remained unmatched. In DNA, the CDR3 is TGCGCCAGCAGCCAAGATATTTCTAGCGGGATAGGAAGCAATGAGCAGTTCTTC. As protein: CASSQDISSGIGSNEQFF.

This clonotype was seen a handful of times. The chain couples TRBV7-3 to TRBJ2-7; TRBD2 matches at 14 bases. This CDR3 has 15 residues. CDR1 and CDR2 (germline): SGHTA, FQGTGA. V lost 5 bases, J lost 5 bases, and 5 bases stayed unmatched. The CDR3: CASSQGTSGSHEQYF. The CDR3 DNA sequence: TGTGCCAGCAGCCAAGGGACTAGCGGGAGTCACGAGCAGTACTTC.

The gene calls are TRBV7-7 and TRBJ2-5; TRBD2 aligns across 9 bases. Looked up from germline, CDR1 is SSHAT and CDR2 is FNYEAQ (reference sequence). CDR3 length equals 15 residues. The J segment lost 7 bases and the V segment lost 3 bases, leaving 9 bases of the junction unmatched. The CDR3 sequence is CASSFSSGDLGTQYF. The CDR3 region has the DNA TGTGCCAGCAGCTTTTCTAGCGGGGATTTGGGGACCCAGTACTTC.

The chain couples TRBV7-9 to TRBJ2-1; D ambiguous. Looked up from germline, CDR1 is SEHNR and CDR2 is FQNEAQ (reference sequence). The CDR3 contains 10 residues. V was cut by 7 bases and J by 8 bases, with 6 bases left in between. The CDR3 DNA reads TGTGCCAGCACCCCCCATGAGCAGTTCTTC. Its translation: CASTPHEQFF. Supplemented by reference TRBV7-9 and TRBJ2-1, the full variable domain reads DTGVSQNPRHKITKRGQNVTFRCDPISEHNRLYWYRQTLGQGPEFLTYFQNEAQLEKSRLLSDRFSAERPKGSFSTLEIQRTEQGDSAMYLCASTPHEQFFGPGTRLTVL.

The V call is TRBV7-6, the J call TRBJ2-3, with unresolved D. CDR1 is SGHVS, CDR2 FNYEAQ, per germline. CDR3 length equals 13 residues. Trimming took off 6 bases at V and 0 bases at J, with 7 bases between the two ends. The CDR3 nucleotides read TGTGCCAGCAGATTACAGAGCACAGATACGCAGTATTTT. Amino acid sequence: CASRLQSTDTQYF.

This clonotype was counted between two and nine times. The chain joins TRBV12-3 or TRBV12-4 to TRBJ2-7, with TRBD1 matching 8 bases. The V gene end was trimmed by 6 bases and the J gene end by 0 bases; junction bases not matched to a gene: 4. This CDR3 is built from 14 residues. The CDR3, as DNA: TGTGCCAGCAGAGGACAGGGACTCTCCTACGAGCAGTACTTC. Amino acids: CASRGQGLSYEQYF.

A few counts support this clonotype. The CDR3 loop is CASSLGGSYTGELFF. CDR3 sequence (DNA): TGTGCCAGCAGCCTAGGGGGCAGTTACACCGGGGAGCTGTTTTTT. The chain recombines TRBV9 with TRBJ2-2; 7 bases line up with TRBD1. Germline V gene data show CDR1 as SGDLS and CDR2 as YYNGEE. The CDR3 spans 15 residues. V was clipped by 4 bases and J by 3 bases; unmatched bases: 6.

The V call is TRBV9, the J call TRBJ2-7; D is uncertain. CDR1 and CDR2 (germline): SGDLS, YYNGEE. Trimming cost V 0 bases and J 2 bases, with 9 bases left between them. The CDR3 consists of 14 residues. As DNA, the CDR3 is TGTGCCAGCAGCGTAGGGACGGCAGCCTACGAGCAGTACTTC. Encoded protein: CASSVGTAAYEQYF. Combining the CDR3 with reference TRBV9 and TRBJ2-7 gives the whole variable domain DSGVTQTPKHLITATGQRVTLRCSPRSGDLSVYWYQQSLDQGLQFLIQYYNGEERAKGNILERFSAQQFPDLHSELNLSSLELGDSALYFCASSVGTAAYEQYFGPGTRLTVT.

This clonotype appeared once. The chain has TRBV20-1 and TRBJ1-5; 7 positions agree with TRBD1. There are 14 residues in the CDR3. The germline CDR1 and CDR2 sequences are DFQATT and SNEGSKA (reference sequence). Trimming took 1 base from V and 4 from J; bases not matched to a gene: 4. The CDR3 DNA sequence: TGCAGTGCTAGAGGAGGACAGGCTAATCAGCCCCAGCATTTT. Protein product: CSARGGQANQPQHF.

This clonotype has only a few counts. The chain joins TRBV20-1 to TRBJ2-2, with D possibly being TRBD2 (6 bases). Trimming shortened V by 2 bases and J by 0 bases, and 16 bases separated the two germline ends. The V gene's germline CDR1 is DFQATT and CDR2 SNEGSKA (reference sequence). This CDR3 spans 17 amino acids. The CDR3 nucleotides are TGCAGTGCTAGACTTCGGGACTGGGGGGCGAACACCGGGGAGCTGTTTTTT. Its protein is CSARLRDWGANTGELFF.

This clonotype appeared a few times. CDR3 nucleotides: TGTGCCAGCAGTTACGACGGGAGCTCCTACAATGAGCAGTTCTTC. The encoded protein is CASSYDGSSYNEQFF. The gene calls are TRBV6-5 and TRBJ2-1; a weak D match, TRBD2 (6 bases). CDR1 is MNHEY and CDR2 is SVGAGI in the germline V gene. CDR3 size: 15 residues. V dropped 2 bases and J dropped 0 bases, with 8 bases sitting between them.

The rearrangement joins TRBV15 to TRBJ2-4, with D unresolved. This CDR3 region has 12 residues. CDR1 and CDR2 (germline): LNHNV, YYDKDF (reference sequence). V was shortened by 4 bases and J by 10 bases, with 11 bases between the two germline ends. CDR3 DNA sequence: TGTGCCACCAGCATCCTATCAGAAATTCAGTACTTC. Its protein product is CATSILSEIQYF.